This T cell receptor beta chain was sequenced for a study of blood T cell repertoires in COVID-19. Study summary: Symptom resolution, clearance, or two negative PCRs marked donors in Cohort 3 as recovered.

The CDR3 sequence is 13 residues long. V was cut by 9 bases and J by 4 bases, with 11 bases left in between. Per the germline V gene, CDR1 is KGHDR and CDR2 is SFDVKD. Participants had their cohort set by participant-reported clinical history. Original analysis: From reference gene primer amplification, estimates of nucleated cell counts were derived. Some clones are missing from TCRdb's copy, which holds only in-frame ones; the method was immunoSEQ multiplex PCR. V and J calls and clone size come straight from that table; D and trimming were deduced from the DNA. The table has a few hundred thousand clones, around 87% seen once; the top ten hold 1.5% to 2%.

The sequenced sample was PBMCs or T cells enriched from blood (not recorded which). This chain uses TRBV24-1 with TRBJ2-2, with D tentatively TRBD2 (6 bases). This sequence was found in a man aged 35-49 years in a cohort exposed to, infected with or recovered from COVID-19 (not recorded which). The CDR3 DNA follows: TGTGCCACCGGGACTGGAGGCACCGGGGAGCTGTTTTTT. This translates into CATGTGGTGELFF.